This record looks at one T cell receptor beta chain sequence and its context. Germline loops: CDR1 WNHNN, CDR2 SYGVQD (reference sequence). The CDR3 length is 15 residues. J was trimmed by 5 bases and V by 4 bases; bases with no gene match: 7. These data originate in a study of CD8+CD57+ T cells in acquired aplastic anemia. Researchers used genomic DNA as the template to profile TCR beta VDJ and CDR3. In TCRdb, the reads were re-called with MiXCR into one record per CDR3 protein. The table lists a few hundred thousand distinct CDR3 sequences, about half of them singletons. Patients chosen for sequencing had shown CD8+CD57+ cell expansion by flow cytometry.

The chain uses TRBV10-1 and TRBJ2-1, with 8 bases aligning to TRBD2. The source is a human donor with aplastic anemia. The material sequenced was sorted CD4+, CD8+, or CD8+CD57+ T cells (not recorded which) from PBMCs. The CDR3 spells CASSVGTRGNNEQFF. DNA for the CDR3: TGCGCCAGCAGTGTTGGGACTAGAGGAAACAATGAGCAGTTCTTC.